This TCR beta chain derives from a study of cytomegalovirus exposure and HLA in healthy donors. Amplification used 60 Vbeta primers and 13 Jbeta primers. The protocol was immunoSEQ multiplex PCR, while the TCRdb copy is restricted to in-frame clones and leaves out a portion. There are roughly 98,000 clones in the sample; roughly three quarters occur only once, and less than 10% lies in the top ten. Germline V gene data show CDR1 as SGHDN and CDR2 as FVKESK. This CDR3 contains 15 residues. Trimming stripped 0 bases from V and 3 bases from J, with 11 bases between. Specimen: PBMCs. The genes are TRBV14 and TRBJ1-1; perhaps TRBD1 as D (5 bases). This clonotype originated in a female donor in good health and CMV-seronegative. The CDR3 nucleotides read TGTGCCAGCAGCCAAGACAGACAGACCTACACTGAAGCTTTCTTT. Amino acids: CASSQDRQTYTEAFF.